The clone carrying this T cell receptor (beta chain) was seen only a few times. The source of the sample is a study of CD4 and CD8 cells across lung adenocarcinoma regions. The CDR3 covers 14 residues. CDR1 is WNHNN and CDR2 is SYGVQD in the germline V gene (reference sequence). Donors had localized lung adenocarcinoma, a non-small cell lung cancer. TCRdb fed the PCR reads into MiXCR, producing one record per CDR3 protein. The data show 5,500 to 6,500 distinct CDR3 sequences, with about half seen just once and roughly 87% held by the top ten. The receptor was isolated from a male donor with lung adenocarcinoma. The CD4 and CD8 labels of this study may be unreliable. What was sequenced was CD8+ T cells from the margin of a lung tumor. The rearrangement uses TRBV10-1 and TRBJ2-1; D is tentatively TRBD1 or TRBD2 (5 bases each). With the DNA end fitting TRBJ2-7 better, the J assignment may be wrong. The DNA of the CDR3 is TGCGCCAGCAGTGAGTCTGGGGGTTCCTACGAGCAGTACTTC. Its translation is CASSESGGSYEQYF.